The 31 T cell receptor beta chains below all came from one sample that was sequenced in a study of cytomegalovirus exposure and HLA in healthy donors. The primer mix had 60 Vbeta and 13 Jbeta primers. TCRdb's copy holds only in-frame clones and misses some; the assay was immunoSEQ multiplex PCR. The table includes 170,000 or so clones, around 79% detected once. The specimen sequenced was PBMCs. The receptors were gathered from a woman between 50 and 59 years old in good health and CMV-seronegative.

The chain employs TRBV4-1 and TRBJ2-7; TRBD2 matches at 10 bases. Germline assignment: CDR1 MGHRA and CDR2 YSYEKL. The CDR3 covers 17 residues. V dropped 5 bases and J dropped 6; count of bases not matched to a gene: 16. The CDR3 protein is CASSFMWLAGERIEQYF. The CDR3 DNA follows: TGCGCCAGCAGCTTCATGTGGCTAGCGGGGGAGCGGATCGAGCAGTACTTC.

The rearrangement joins TRBV5-1 to TRBJ2-5, with 10 bases fitting TRBD2. The CDR3 consists of 16 residues. The V segment lost 5 bases and the J segment 4 bases; nucleotides outside the gene matches: 11. The germline gives CDR1 SGHRS, CDR2 YFSETQ. The CDR3 nucleotides read TGCGCCAGCAGGGCTAGCGGGAGAGGTATGAGAGAGACCCAGTACTTC. As protein: CASRASGRGMRETQYF.

This chain links TRBV30 with TRBJ1-2; TRBD1 aligns across 9 bases. CDR1 and CDR2 from the germline V gene are GTSNPN and SVGIG (reference sequence). The ends lost 3 bases at V and 7 bases at J; junction bases unmatched: 9. This CDR3 spans 14 amino acids. CDR3 loop: CAWRPGQGSPGYTF. The CDR3, as DNA: TGTGCCTGGAGACCGGGACAGGGATCTCCTGGCTACACCTTC.

V and J are TRBV28 and TRBJ2-5; D perhaps matches TRBD1 (5 bases). Germline CDR1 MDHEN, CDR2 SYDVKM. The V end was cut by 4 bases, the J end by 1 base, with 13 bases between. CDR3 length: 15 amino acids. The CDR3 DNA is TGTGCCAGCAGTTCCCATTCGACAGCCCAAGAGACCCAGTACTTC. This codes for CASSSHSTAQETQYF.

The chain is built from TRBV7-6 and TRBJ2-3; 10 bases line up with TRBD2. J gave up 2 bases and V 4 bases, and 9 bases lay outside the gene matches. Germline values: CDR1 SGHVS, CDR2 FNYEAQ. The CDR3 is made up of 17 amino acids. DNA of the CDR3: TGTGCCAGCAGCTCTGGCCTCGGACTAGCGGCCACAGATACGCAGTATTTT. Amino acids: CASSSGLGLAATDTQYF. Based on the CDR3 plus reference TRBV7-6 and TRBJ2-3, the full variable domain is GAGVSQSPRYKVTKRGQDVALRCDPISGHVSLYWYRQALGQGPEFLTYFNYEAQQDKSGLPNDRFSAERPEGSISTLTIQRTEQRDSAMYRCASSSGLGLAATDTQYFGPGTRLTVL.

The chain joins TRBV2 to TRBJ2-2; D might be TRBD2 (6 bases). V gave up 5 bases and J gave up 6 bases, with 7 bases separating them. Germline V gene sequence: CDR1 SNHLY, CDR2 FYNNEI. The CDR3 is 12 amino acids. The CDR3 here is CASSWGAGELFF. CDR3 DNA sequence: TGTGCCAGCAGTTGGGGGGCCGGGGAGCTGTTTTTT.

The gene calls are TRBV27 and TRBJ2-1, with D hard to call. The CDR3 runs 14 residues. The germline V gene has CDR1 MNHEY and CDR2 SMNVEV (reference sequence). Trimming took off 0 bases at V and 4 bases at J, with 7 bases between the two ends. The CDR3, as DNA: TGTGCCAGCAGTTTATCGGCCCAGTACAATGAGCAGTTCTTC. Translation gives CASSLSAQYNEQFF.

The chain couples TRBV7-2 to TRBJ1-5; 7 positions match TRBD1. CDR3 length: 15 residues. J was trimmed by 4 bases and V by 5 bases; bases with no gene match: 8. The germline V gene encodes CDR1 SGHTA and CDR2 FQGNSA. This chain's CDR3 is CASSPGTARNQPQHF. DNA for the CDR3: TGTGCCAGCAGCCCAGGGACAGCCCGAAATCAGCCCCAGCATTTT.

The rearrangement links TRBV5-6 to TRBJ2-7, with TRBD2 matching over 9 bases. V lost 1 base, J lost 4 bases, and 15 bases stayed unmatched. The CDR3 is made up of 18 amino acids. Germline assignment: CDR1 SGHDT and CDR2 YYEEEE. CDR3 coding DNA: TGTGCCAGCAGCTTGCGGCCCTCTAGCGGGACGTTGGCTTACGAGCAGTACTTC. It yields the protein CASSLRPSSGTLAYEQYF.

The chain couples TRBV1 to TRBJ2-3; whether TRBD2, the table's D call, matches the DNA was not checked. TRBV1 corresponds to a pseudogene. There are 17 residues in the CDR3. The CDR3, as DNA: TGCACCAGCAGCCAGCTACTAGCGGGAGGGCCACCAGATACGCAGTATTTT. Translation: CTSSQLLAGGPPDTQYF.

On this clone: This same CDR3 is encoded by further DNA sequences in the sample. This rearrangement joins TRBV5-1 to TRBJ1-3; no definite D call. Trimming removed 0 bases from V and 4 bases from J, with 11 bases in between. Looked up from germline, CDR1 is SGHRS and CDR2 is YFSETQ. CDR3 size: 15 residues. For the CDR3, the DNA is TGCGCCAGCAGCTTGGTACCGGGATCCGGAAACACCATATATTTT. Translated: CASSLVPGSGNTIYF.

The V call is TRBV5-1, the J call TRBJ2-1, with unresolved D. Germline V gene lookup returns CDR1 SGHRS and CDR2 YFSETQ. This CDR3 is 12 amino acids long. V was cut by 5 bases and J by 5 bases, with 8 bases left in between. The CDR3 spells CASREINNEQFF. In DNA, the CDR3 is TGCGCCAGCAGAGAGATAAACAATGAGCAGTTCTTC.

The J gene is TRBJ1-5, the V gene TRBV7-6; D is perhaps TRBD1 (6 bases). The CDR3 contains 15 residues. V lost 4 bases and J lost 4, with 14 bases in between. The germline gives CDR1 SGHVS, CDR2 FNYEAQ. The CDR3 region is CASSSGYRVNQPQHF. CDR3 DNA sequence: TGTGCCAGCAGCTCGGGTTACAGGGTGAATCAGCCCCAGCATTTT. The variable domain in full, completed from reference TRBV7-6 and TRBJ1-5, reads GAGVSQSPRYKVTKRGQDVALRCDPISGHVSLYWYRQALGQGPEFLTYFNYEAQQDKSGLPNDRFSAERPEGSISTLTIQRTEQRDSAMYRCASSSGYRVNQPQHFGDGTRLSIL.

CDR3: CASSRDRGLGYGYTF. DNA of the CDR3: TGTGCCAGCAGCAGGGACAGGGGGCTAGGCTATGGCTACACCTTC. V gene TRBV7-2 combines with J gene TRBJ1-2, with 12 bases fitting TRBD1. The CDR3 sequence is 15 residues long. Germline V CDR1 and CDR2: SGHTA, FQGNSA. V was pared by 5 bases and J by 4 bases, with 5 bases of the junction left unmatched.

This clone has more than one count but fewer than ten. This rearrangement joins TRBV5-6 to TRBJ1-2; 7 bases line up with TRBD1. V gave up 1 base and J gave up 1 base; unmatched junction bases: 4. Germline-derived CDR1 and CDR2 are SGHDT and YYEEEE. This CDR3 contains 15 residues. CDR3 in DNA: TGTGCCAGCAGCTTGTATGCAGGGGGTAACTATGGCTACACCTTC. Translating gives CASSLYAGGNYGYTF. Together with reference TRBV5-6 and TRBJ1-2, the CDR3 gives the full variable domain: DAGVTQSPTHLIKTRGQQVTLRCSPKSGHDTVSWYQQALGQGPQFIFQYYEEEERQRGNFPDRFSGHQFPNYSSELNVNALLLGDSALYLCASSLYAGGNYGYTFGSGTRLTVV.

V usage is TRBV19 and J usage is TRBJ2-7, with 9 bases matching TRBD2. V was pared by 4 bases and J by 6 bases, with 7 bases of the junction left unmatched. CDR3 length: 14 residues. Germline CDR1 LNHDA, CDR2 SQIVND (reference sequence). CDR3 protein: CASSSSGRGPEQYF. The CDR3 DNA sequence: TGTGCCAGTAGTAGTAGCGGGAGAGGACCCGAGCAGTACTTC.

The chain links TRBV2 to TRBJ2-1; TRBD2 matches at 7 bases. The V and J ends lost 6 bases and 2 bases, in that order; junction bases with no gene match: 4. The germline V gene has CDR1 SNHLY and CDR2 FYNNEI. The CDR3 is made up of 14 amino acids. CDR3: CASRSGGAYNEQFF. The DNA for the CDR3 is TGTGCCAGCAGGTCTGGGGGGGCCTACAATGAGCAGTTCTTC. The complete variable domain, with remaining parts taken from reference TRBV2 and TRBJ2-1, reads EPEVTQTPSHQVTQMGQEVILRCVPISNHLYFYWYRQILGQKVEFLVSFYNNEISEKSEIFDDQFSVERPDGSNFTLKIRSTKLEDSAMYFCASRSGGAYNEQFFGPGTRLTVL.

The chain combines TRBV19 with TRBJ1-6; 7 bases line up with TRBD1. CDR3 length: 14 amino acids. Germline lookup yields CDR1 LNHDA and CDR2 SQIVND (reference sequence). V lost 5 bases, J lost 8 bases, and 6 bases stayed unmatched. The DNA for the CDR3 is TGTGCCAGTAGTGTAGGGGGCACGTATTCACCCCTCCACTTT. The encoded protein is CASSVGGTYSPLHF.

This rearrangement joins TRBV7-3 to TRBJ2-2; D is perhaps TRBD1 (6 bases). This CDR3 region has 15 residues. Trimming shortened V by 5 bases and J by 3 bases, and 13 bases separated the two germline ends. The germline CDR1 and CDR2 sequences are SGHTA and FQGTGA. The CDR3 sequence: CASSLDSYYTGELFF. The CDR3 DNA sequence: TGTGCCAGCAGCCTGGACAGTTACTACACCGGGGAGCTGTTTTTT.

As DNA, the CDR3 is TGTGCCAGCTCAGCGGGGGGGACGGACTACAATGAGCAGTTCTTC. Its protein is CASSAGGTDYNEQFF. The chain has TRBV18 and TRBJ2-1, with 9 bases that match TRBD2. V trimming: 5 bases; J trimming: 3 bases; junction bases outside the gene matches: 5. The CDR3 has 15 amino acids. Germline values: CDR1 KGHSH, CDR2 LQKENI.

The CDR3 here is CASMRQGSGNTIYF. For the CDR3, the DNA is TGTGCCAGCATGAGACAGGGTTCAGGAAACACCATATATTTT. The chain carries TRBV2 and TRBJ1-3; 7 bases map to TRBD1. The length of the CDR3 is 14 residues. Per the germline V gene, CDR1 is SNHLY and CDR2 is FYNNEI. Trimming at V came to 7 bases and at J to 4 bases, leaving 7 bases not matched to a gene.

This clone was recorded once. V gene TRBV5-1 combines with J gene TRBJ1-1, with D tentatively TRBD1 (5 bases). Germline values: CDR1 SGHRS, CDR2 YFSETQ. This CDR3 comprises 15 residues. The V gene lost 4 bases and the J gene lost 5 bases, with 18 bases spanning the gap. DNA of the CDR3: TGCGCCAGCAGCCTGGAGGCGGCAGGGTATACTGAAGCTTTCTTT. This encodes CASSLEAAGYTEAFF.

The CDR3 protein is CASSLDERGTDTQYF. The CDR3 DNA is TGCGCCAGCAGCTTGGATGAGCGAGGCACAGATACGCAGTATTTT. The gene calls are TRBV5-1 and TRBJ2-3; D is unresolved. CDR1 and CDR2 (germline): SGHRS, YFSETQ. V was clipped by 0 bases and J by 1 base, with 9 bases between them. The CDR3 covers 15 residues.

This rearrangement joins TRBV5-1 to TRBJ2-1; 7 bases agree with TRBD2. Trimming removed 6 bases from V and 1 base from J; junction bases left unmatched: 7. CDR3 length: 15 amino acids. The germline V gene has CDR1 SGHRS and CDR2 YFSETQ. The CDR3 DNA follows: TGCGCCAGCACCCCCCTAGCGGTTTCCTACAATGAGCAGTTCTTC. Translating gives CASTPLAVSYNEQFF.

The gene calls are TRBV7-3 and TRBJ2-5, with D tentatively TRBD2 (5 bases). CDR3 length equals 15 residues. V was cut by 1 base and J by 2 bases, with 11 bases left in between. Looked up from germline, CDR1 is SGHTA and CDR2 is FQGTGA. DNA of the CDR3: TGTGCCAGCAGCTTAAAGGGAGCGCCTCAAGAGACCCAGTACTTC. Protein: CASSLKGAPQETQYF.

The gene calls are TRBV28 and TRBJ1-1, with TRBD1 as a possible D gene (6 bases). CDR3 length: 14 residues. Germline CDR1 MDHEN, CDR2 SYDVKM. V was pared by 5 bases and J by 4 bases, with 14 bases between. CDR3 amino acids: CASSRPTGGTEAFF. The CDR3 DNA sequence: TGTGCCAGCAGTCGCCCGACAGGAGGCACTGAAGCTTTCTTT.

J is TRBJ1-2 and V is TRBV27; 9 nucleotides agree with TRBD1. The CDR3 runs to 17 residues. Germline V CDR1 and CDR2: MNHEY, SMNVEV (reference sequence). J gave up 3 bases and V 0 bases, and 8 bases lay outside the gene matches. CDR3 protein: CASSLSGRDRVDYGYTF. In nucleotides, the CDR3 is TGTGCCAGCAGTTTATCAGGCCGGGACAGGGTGGACTATGGCTACACCTTC.

This chain joins TRBV4-1 and TRBJ1-1; perhaps TRBD1 as D (5 bases). The CDR3 runs 13 residues. Germline CDR1 reads MGHRA; CDR2 reads YSYEKL. Trimming pared 3 bases from V and 8 bases from J, leaving 13 bases between. The CDR3 DNA reads as TGCGCCAGCAGCCACATAGGGGCTCTCGAAGCTTTCTTT. Its protein is CASSHIGALEAFF.

The rearrangement joins TRBV5-1 to TRBJ1-3, with 9 bases fitting TRBD1. With 4 bases clipped from V and 6 bases from J, the junction kept 5 bases outside the gene matches. Germline CDR1 and CDR2: SGHRS and YFSETQ. This CDR3 is built from 14 residues. The CDR3 loop is CASSPDRGSNTIYF. The CDR3 nucleotides read TGCGCCAGCAGCCCGGACAGGGGCTCAAACACCATATATTTT.

The CDR3, as DNA: TGTGCCAGTAGTAGACCACAGGGACCTGGGGCCAACGTCCTGACTTTC. This translates into CASSRPQGPGANVLTF. V gene TRBV19 combines with J gene TRBJ2-6, with D maybe TRBD1 (6 bases). This CDR3 has 16 amino acids. Germline values: CDR1 LNHDA, CDR2 SQIVND (reference sequence). The germline V and J ends were trimmed by 4 bases and 2 bases, with 12 bases remaining between them.

V is TRBV6-5 and J is TRBJ1-1; maybe TRBD1 (6 bases). This CDR3 has 12 amino acids. V was clipped by 10 bases and J by 7 bases, with 16 bases between them. The germline V gene has CDR1 MNHEY and CDR2 SVGAGI. CDR3 residues: CATYTTGFEAFF. The CDR3 nucleotides are TGTGCCACCTATACTACAGGGTTTGAAGCTTTCTTT.